This record concerns one T cell receptor beta chain sequence. Its antigen remains unknown. cDNA libraries for TCR beta contained unique molecular identifiers. The T cell input of roughly 0.9 to 11 million gave about 500,000 cDNA molecules. TCRdb independently ran MiXCR on the PCR reads; one entry per CDR3 protein. In the table there are about 820,000 distinct CDR3 sequences, 53% of which are singletons. This sample was taken from a study of post-analysis software for immune sequencing data. The overall study: Recorded subtypes: relapsing-remitting, secondary progressive, progressive-relapsing; some patients unannotated. Overall study results and limits: Those samples that were prepared in the same batch co-clustered strongly by F measure.

This clonotype was sampled from a girl aged 5-17 years with multiple sclerosis. The specimen was blood.

In nucleotides, the CDR3 is TGTGCCAGCAGCCTAAGCGGGGTAGATGCAGATACGCAGTATTTT. Protein product: CASSLSGVDADTQYF. V and J are TRBV5-6 and TRBJ2-3; the match to TRBD2 covers 7 bases. The CDR3 loop spans 15 amino acids. Germline V lookup: CDR1 SGHDT, CDR2 YYEEEE. The V gene end was trimmed by 4 bases and the J gene end by 4 bases; junction bases not matched to a gene: 9.